A selection of T cell receptor beta chains follows, all from one sample in a study of PD-1 blockade in classical Hodgkin lymphoma. The assay was immunoSEQ multiplex PCR, and TCRdb's table has in-frame clones only and misses some. The table includes some 28,000 clones, approximately 93% detected once. Sequenced input: peripheral blood mononuclear cells (PBMCs). All receptors derive from a human donor with classical Hodgkin lymphoma. Each CDR3 is given with its conserved first and last residue. The D gene is left open where the match is weak. A row's size may be missing; if present it is once, few, many or a size class.

v_call: TRBV5-4; d_call: TRBD1; clone_size: NA; j_call: TRBJ2-7; cdr3_length: 13; cdr3_nt: TGTGCCAGCAGCCCAGGGACAGTCTACGAGCAGTACTTC; cdr3_aa: CASSPGTVYEQYF
v_call: TRBV28; d_call: NA; clone_size: NA; j_call: TRBJ2-7; cdr3_length: 14; cdr3_nt: TGTGCCAGCAGTGCAATCAGGGACCCCTACGAGCAGTACTTC; cdr3_aa: CASSAIRDPYEQYF
v_call: TRBV6-1; d_call: TRBD2; clone_size: NA; j_call: TRBJ2-7; cdr3_length: 15; cdr3_nt: TGTGCCAGCAGTGAAGCGGGACTAGGGTTTTACGAGCAGTACTTC; cdr3_aa: CASSEAGLGFYEQYF
v_call: TRBV5-4; d_call: NA; clone_size: NA; j_call: TRBJ1-1; cdr3_length: 11; cdr3_nt: TGTGCCAGCAGCATGAACACTGAAGCTTTCTTT; cdr3_aa: CASSMNTEAFF
v_call: TRBV29-1; d_call: NA; clone_size: NA; j_call: TRBJ2-1; cdr3_length: 13; cdr3_nt: TGCAGCGTTAAAGGGCCTAGTAACAATGAGCAGTTCTTC; cdr3_aa: CSVKGPSNNEQFF
v_call: TRBV28; d_call: NA; clone_size: NA; j_call: TRBJ1-1; cdr3_length: 14; cdr3_nt: TGTGCCAGCAGTCCACCGGGCCCAACCGCTGAAGCTTTCTTT; cdr3_aa: CASSPPGPTAEAFF
v_call: TRBV2; d_call: NA; clone_size: NA; j_call: TRBJ2-1; cdr3_length: 16; cdr3_nt: TGTGCCAGCAGTCGGGACATCCAACCGAACTACAATGAGCAGTTCTTC; cdr3_aa: CASSRDIQPNYNEQFF
v_call: TRBV6-5; d_call: TRBD2; clone_size: NA; j_call: TRBJ2-3; cdr3_length: 14; cdr3_nt: TGTGCCAGCAGGCCTAGCGGGAGGGCGGTTACGCAGTATTTT; cdr3_aa: CASRPSGRAVTQYF
v_call: TRBV10-3; d_call: TRBD1; clone_size: once; j_call: TRBJ2-7; cdr3_length: 14; cdr3_nt: TGTGCCATCAGAGGAGGACAGGGCTCCTACGAGCAGTACTTC; cdr3_aa: CAIRGGQGSYEQYF
v_call: TRBV12-1; d_call: NA; clone_size: NA; j_call: TRBJ2-3; cdr3_length: 13; cdr3_nt: TGTGCCAGCAGCTTTGAGTGCACAGATACGCAGTATTTT; cdr3_aa: CASSFECTDTQYF
v_call: TRBV7-8; d_call: NA; clone_size: once; j_call: TRBJ2-1; cdr3_length: 14; cdr3_nt: TGTGCCAGCAGCCCGAGGACTATCTACAATGAGCAGTTCTTC; cdr3_aa: CASSPRTIYNEQFF
v_call: TRBV6-5; d_call: NA; clone_size: once; j_call: TRBJ2-7; cdr3_length: 11; cdr3_nt: TGTGCCAGCAGTTCTTACTTCGAGCAGTACTTC; cdr3_aa: CASSSYFEQYF
v_call: TRBV27; d_call: TRBD1; clone_size: NA; j_call: TRBJ2-7; cdr3_length: 15; cdr3_nt: TGTGCCAGCCACGTCTCGGGACAGGGTGTGAGTGAGCAGTACTTC; cdr3_aa: CASHVSGQGVSEQYF
v_call: TRBV2; d_call: TRBD1; clone_size: NA; j_call: TRBJ1-5; cdr3_length: 14; cdr3_nt: TGTGCCAGCAGTGGGGGACAGGGAAGACAGCCCCAGCATTTT; cdr3_aa: CASSGGQGRQPQHF
v_call: TRBV5-1; d_call: NA; clone_size: NA; j_call: TRBJ1-2; cdr3_length: 14; cdr3_nt: TGCGCCAGCAGCTTGGGGGGGGAGTCGCCTGGCTACACCTTC; cdr3_aa: CASSLGGESPGYTF
v_call: TRBV7-3; d_call: NA; clone_size: NA; j_call: TRBJ2-1; cdr3_length: 14; cdr3_nt: TGTGCCAGCAGCTTAACGGCGGAACTTAATGAGCAGTTCTTC; cdr3_aa: CASSLTAELNEQFF
v_call: TRBV6-1; d_call: NA; clone_size: once; j_call: TRBJ2-3; cdr3_length: 12; cdr3_nt: TGTGCCAGCAGTTCGGACACAGATACGCAGTATTTT; cdr3_aa: CASSSDTDTQYF
v_call: TRBV18; d_call: NA; clone_size: NA; j_call: TRBJ1-2; cdr3_length: 17; cdr3_nt: TGTGCCAGCTCACGGAACAAGGGACACCCTGTGGGCTATGGCTACACCTTC; cdr3_aa: CASSRNKGHPVGYGYTF
v_call: TRBV18; d_call: NA; clone_size: few; j_call: TRBJ2-7; cdr3_length: 14; cdr3_nt: TGTGCCAGCTCAAGGGACTCCCCCGCCTACGAGCAGTACTTC; cdr3_aa: CASSRDSPAYEQYF
v_call: TRBV7-2; d_call: NA; clone_size: NA; j_call: TRBJ2-7; cdr3_length: 15; cdr3_nt: TGTGCCAGCAGCCCGGGCCAACAAATTTCCTACGAGCAGTACTTC; cdr3_aa: CASSPGQQISYEQYF
v_call: TRBV11-2; d_call: TRBD2; clone_size: once; j_call: TRBJ2-7; cdr3_length: 15; cdr3_nt: TGTGCCAGCAGCTTGGAAGCGGGAGGGTTCTACGAGCAGTACTTC; cdr3_aa: CASSLEAGGFYEQYF
v_call: TRBV6-6; d_call: TRBD2; clone_size: once; j_call: TRBJ2-1; cdr3_length: 15; cdr3_nt: TGTGCCAGCAGTTGGGGACTAGACTCATACAATGAGCAGTTCTTC; cdr3_aa: CASSWGLDSYNEQFF
v_call: TRBV28; d_call: NA; clone_size: NA; j_call: TRBJ1-2; cdr3_length: 15; cdr3_nt: TGTGCCAGCAGTTTTGTAGCAGGGAGCAACTATGGCTACACCTTC; cdr3_aa: CASSFVAGSNYGYTF
v_call: TRBV7-2; d_call: TRBD2; clone_size: NA; j_call: TRBJ2-3; cdr3_length: 15; cdr3_nt: TGTGCCAGCAGCCCCGCGGGAGTTTACACAGATACGCAGTATTTT; cdr3_aa: CASSPAGVYTDTQYF
v_call: TRBV6-5; d_call: NA; clone_size: NA; j_call: TRBJ1-2; cdr3_length: 15; cdr3_nt: TGTGCCAGCAGTTACTCCTCGGGGCGGTTAGGTGGCTACACCTTC; cdr3_aa: CASSYSSGRLGGYTF
v_call: TRBV6-5; d_call: NA; clone_size: NA; j_call: TRBJ1-2; cdr3_length: 15; cdr3_nt: TGTGCCAGCAGATCCACAGGGCGGGAAAACTATGGCTACACCTTC; cdr3_aa: CASRSTGRENYGYTF
v_call: TRBV30; d_call: NA; clone_size: NA; j_call: TRBJ2-1; cdr3_length: 10; cdr3_nt: TGTGCCCTGGGGTACGATGAGCAGTTCTTC; cdr3_aa: CALGYDEQFF
v_call: TRBV4-1; d_call: NA; clone_size: NA; j_call: TRBJ1-4; cdr3_length: 14; cdr3_nt: TGCGCCAGCAGCCATGGAGAAGCTCGGGAAAAACTGTTTTTT; cdr3_aa: CASSHGEAREKLFF
v_call: TRBV10-3; d_call: TRBD1; clone_size: once; j_call: TRBJ2-2; cdr3_length: 16; cdr3_nt: TGTGCCATCAGTGAGTCTAGAGGGGGCCTCACCGGGGAGCTGTTTTTT; cdr3_aa: CAISESRGGLTGELFF
v_call: TRBV4-3; d_call: TRBD1; clone_size: once; j_call: TRBJ1-1; cdr3_length: 13; cdr3_nt: TGCGCCAGCAGCCAAGATAGACAGGGACAAGCTTTCTTT; cdr3_aa: CASSQDRQGQAFF
v_call: TRBV5-6; d_call: NA; clone_size: NA; j_call: TRBJ1-4; cdr3_length: 14; cdr3_nt: TGTGCCAGCAGCTTTGGGGACCTAAATGAAAAACTGTTTTTT; cdr3_aa: CASSFGDLNEKLFF
v_call: TRBV18; d_call: TRBD1; clone_size: NA; j_call: TRBJ1-2; cdr3_length: 14; cdr3_nt: TGTGCCAGCTCAGCCGCCGAGGGGGCTAATGGCTACACCTTC; cdr3_aa: CASSAAEGANGYTF
v_call: TRBV7-9; d_call: NA; clone_size: NA; j_call: TRBJ1-3; cdr3_length: 14; cdr3_nt: TGTGCCAGCAGCTCAACCAGCTCTGGAAACACCATATATTTT; cdr3_aa: CASSSTSSGNTIYF
v_call: TRBV7-2; d_call: NA; clone_size: NA; j_call: TRBJ2-7; cdr3_length: 12; cdr3_nt: TGTGCCAGCAGCCCCCAGGGCTTCCAGCCGTACTTC; cdr3_aa: CASSPQGFQPYF
v_call: TRBV28; d_call: NA; clone_size: NA; j_call: TRBJ1-5; cdr3_length: 12; cdr3_nt: TGTGCCAGCAGTAGCGGCAATCAGCCCCAGCATTTT; cdr3_aa: CASSSGNQPQHF
v_call: TRBV9; d_call: NA; clone_size: NA; j_call: TRBJ1-1; cdr3_length: 14; cdr3_nt: TGTGCCAGCAGCGTAGTTTCTACGAACACTGAAGCTTTCTTT; cdr3_aa: CASSVVSTNTEAFF
v_call: TRBV18; d_call: NA; clone_size: NA; j_call: TRBJ1-2; cdr3_length: 13; cdr3_nt: TGTGCCAGCTCACCTGTAGGGGGACAAGGCTACACCTTC; cdr3_aa: CASSPVGGQGYTF
v_call: TRBV2; d_call: NA; clone_size: NA; j_call: TRBJ2-3; cdr3_length: 13; cdr3_nt: TGTGCCAGCAGACGGGAGAGGGCAGATACGCAGTATTTT; cdr3_aa: CASRRERADTQYF
v_call: TRBV6-6; d_call: TRBD1; clone_size: NA; j_call: TRBJ2-2; cdr3_length: 14; cdr3_nt: TGTGCCAGCAGACCGGGACAGTACACCGGGGAGCTGTTTTTT; cdr3_aa: CASRPGQYTGELFF
v_call: TRBV4-1; d_call: TRBD1; clone_size: NA; j_call: TRBJ1-3; cdr3_length: 18; cdr3_nt: TGCGCCAGCAGCCACAGGGGGACAGGGCGACTCGCTGGAAACACCATATATTTT; cdr3_aa: CASSHRGTGRLAGNTIYF
v_call: TRBV10-3; d_call: TRBD2; clone_size: NA; j_call: TRBJ2-2; cdr3_length: 14; cdr3_nt: TGTGCCATCCCTAGCGGGGTGAACACCGGGGAGCTGTTTTTT; cdr3_aa: CAIPSGVNTGELFF
v_call: TRBV6-6; d_call: TRBD1; clone_size: NA; j_call: TRBJ2-7; cdr3_length: 14; cdr3_nt: TGTGCCAGCAGTCAGGACAGGAAGCCCGACGAGCAGTACTTC; cdr3_aa: CASSQDRKPDEQYF
v_call: TRBV11-2; d_call: NA; clone_size: NA; j_call: TRBJ1-1; cdr3_length: 14; cdr3_nt: TGTGCCAGCAGCTTATTGGGGGAGAGCACTGAAGCTTTCTTT; cdr3_aa: CASSLLGESTEAFF
v_call: TRBV10-3; d_call: NA; clone_size: NA; j_call: TRBJ2-3; cdr3_length: 11; cdr3_nt: TGTGCCATCAGTGAGAGAGATACGCAGTATTTT; cdr3_aa: CAISERDTQYF
v_call: TRBV27; d_call: TRBD2; clone_size: NA; j_call: TRBJ2-1; cdr3_length: 16; cdr3_nt: TGTGCCAGCAGTTTTAGGCGACTAGCGGGACACAATGAGCAGTTCTTC; cdr3_aa: CASSFRRLAGHNEQFF